Listed here are 28 T cell receptor beta chains from one sample, sequenced in a study of T-cell reconstitution after alpha-beta-depleted transplantation in children. It was with unique molecular identifiers that the TCRbeta library was prepared. MiXCR, run by TCRdb on the PCR reads, gives a single entry per CDR3 protein. The data hold about 410,000 distinct CDR3 sequences, with around 21% observed a single time. The sample here was PBMCs from the stem cell graft donor, taken from the stem cell graft. The receptors stem from a human donor who donated a stem cell graft to a child with acute myeloid leukemia.

J is TRBJ2-5 and V is TRBV2; the D is unclear. V was pared by 7 bases and J by 4 bases, with 13 bases between. CDR1 and CDR2 (germline): SNHLY, FYNNEI. This CDR3 has 13 residues. CDR3 in amino acids: CASTTLRTETQYF. CDR3 DNA sequence: TGTGCCAGCACCACGTTAAGGACAGAGACCCAGTACTTC.

There are a few counts of this clonotype. V and J are TRBV5-4 and TRBJ2-7; 7 bases are a match to TRBD1. The CDR3 length is 15 residues. V was pared by 0 bases and J by 4 bases, with 7 bases of the junction left unmatched. CDR1 and CDR2 (germline): SGHNT, YYREEE (reference sequence). The CDR3: CASSLGRDRRYEQYF. The CDR3 DNA sequence: TGTGCCAGCAGCTTGGGCCGGGACAGACGTTACGAGCAGTACTTC.

The rearrangement links TRBV11-2 to TRBJ2-6, with D possibly matching TRBD2 (5 bases). V dropped 0 bases and J dropped 1 base, with 16 bases sitting between them. Looked up from germline, CDR1 is SGHAT and CDR2 is FQNNGV. The CDR3 totals 19 residues. CDR3 sequence: CASSLERESYPSGANVLTF. CDR3 DNA sequence: TGTGCCAGCAGCTTAGAACGGGAAAGCTATCCATCTGGGGCCAACGTCCTGACTTTC.

This clonotype was seen a handful of times. The rearrangement joins TRBV6-1 to TRBJ2-3; 8 bases match TRBD1. The CDR3 is 15 residues long. Germline lookup yields CDR1 MNHNS and CDR2 SASEGT. J gave up 3 bases and V 5 bases, and 7 bases lay outside the gene matches. The CDR3 coding sequence is TGTGCCAGCAGTAAAGACAGGGGCGATACAGATACGCAGTATTTT. Amino acid sequence: CASSKDRGDTDTQYF.

The chain combines TRBV9 with TRBJ2-3, with 8 bases aligning to TRBD2. The CDR3 is 16 residues long. Losses at the gene ends were 3 bases for V and 0 bases for J; bases not matched to a gene: 6. Germline V gene lookup returns CDR1 SGDLS and CDR2 YYNGEE. The DNA of the CDR3 is TGTGCCAGCAGCGCCCTAGCGGGTTCTAGCACAGATACGCAGTATTTT. It encodes CASSALAGSSTDTQYF.

The chain recombines TRBV12-3 or TRBV12-4 with TRBJ2-3; 9 bases agree with TRBD2. J lost 5 bases, V lost 3 bases, and 0 bases had no gene match. This CDR3 comprises 13 residues. The CDR3 is CASSFSGRDTQYF. The DNA of the CDR3 is TGTGCCAGCAGTTTTAGCGGGAGAGATACGCAGTATTTT.

The genes are TRBV12-3 or TRBV12-4 and TRBJ2-3; TRBD1 might be the D (5 bases). Trimming pared 1 base from V and 2 bases from J, leaving 7 bases between. The CDR3 totals 14 residues. The CDR3 nucleotides are TGTGCCAGCAGTTTAGAACAGGACACAGATACGCAGTATTTT. Protein sequence: CASSLEQDTDTQYF.

The rearrangement links TRBV11-2 to TRBJ2-7; 12 bases match TRBD2. This CDR3 comprises 15 residues. The V gene's germline CDR1 is SGHAT and CDR2 FQNNGV. Unmatched junction bases numbered 2, after V lost 3 bases and J lost 2 bases. CDR3 region: CASSFLAGGTYEQYF. CDR3 nucleotide sequence: TGTGCCAGCAGCTTTCTAGCGGGAGGGACCTACGAGCAGTACTTC.

This clonotype was picked up many times. This rearrangement joins TRBV12-3 or TRBV12-4 to TRBJ2-7, with 12 bases identical to TRBD2. The V and J ends lost 4 bases and 12 bases, in that order; junction bases with no gene match: 4. CDR3 length equals 12 residues. The CDR3 loop reads CASSSGLAGLYF. In DNA form, the CDR3 reads TGTGCCAGCAGTTCCGGACTAGCGGGATTGTACTTC.

The rearrangement joins TRBV20-1 to TRBJ2-5; tentatively, D is TRBD1 (6 bases). The CDR3 runs to 14 residues. The ends were cut back, 5 bases at V and 1 base at J, with 14 bases in the middle. Germline loops: CDR1 DFQATT, CDR2 SNEGSKA (reference sequence). The CDR3 DNA sequence: TGCAGTGCTTTACAGGGAACACTCCAAGAGACCCAGTACTTC. Residues: CSALQGTLQETQYF.

This clonotype was picked up a small number of times. This chain links TRBV4-2 with TRBJ1-2; 10 bases agree with TRBD1. The CDR3 runs 16 residues. With 0 bases clipped from V and 2 bases from J, the junction kept 3 bases outside the gene matches. CDR1 and CDR2 (germline): LGHNA, YNFKEQ. Here the CDR3 DNA reads TGTGCCAGCAGCCAAGATGGGGGACAGGGGAACTATGGCTACACCTTC. Translating gives CASSQDGGQGNYGYTF.

The rearrangement uses TRBV5-6 and TRBJ2-5, with D unresolved. Germline V gives CDR1 SGHDT, CDR2 YYEEEE. The CDR3 extends over 15 amino acids. The V and J ends lost 0 bases and 3 bases respectively, with 12 bases between them. In DNA, the CDR3 is TGTGCCAGCAGCTTGGACCGACGGCACGAAGAGACCCAGTACTTC. Its protein is CASSLDRRHEETQYF.

This clonotype was recorded at least ten times. The J gene is TRBJ2-1, the V gene TRBV20-1; D might be TRBD2 (7 bases). Looked up from germline, CDR1 is DFQATT and CDR2 is SNEGSKA (reference sequence). This CDR3 has 15 amino acids. Trimming left V 0 bases short and J 7 bases short, with 16 bases between. This CDR3 is CSAREGGGLENEQFF. Written as DNA, the CDR3 is TGCAGTGCTAGAGAGGGGGGCGGACTAGAGAATGAGCAGTTCTTC.

This chain links TRBV7-9 with TRBJ2-7, with 8 bases that match TRBD2. Looked up from germline, CDR1 is SEHNR and CDR2 is FQNEAQ (reference sequence). This CDR3 contains 15 residues. Trimming cost V 5 bases and J 2 bases; bases outside gene matches: 8. The CDR3 region has the DNA TGTGCCAGCAGCCCGGGGGGGTCAGGGACCTACGAGCAGTACTTC. Amino acid sequence: CASSPGGSGTYEQYF.

This clonotype appeared a few times. V and J are TRBV27 and TRBJ2-1; D is unresolved. The CDR3 is 15 residues long. V was cut by 5 bases and J by 7 bases, with 18 bases left in between. The germline gives CDR1 MNHEY, CDR2 SMNVEV (reference sequence). CDR3 in DNA: TGTGCCAGCAGTCCGTTATTGGGCCCTCGGAATGAGCAGTTCTTC. This codes for CASSPLLGPRNEQFF.

This clonotype has just a few counts. The CDR3 sequence is CASSLHGTSGNEQYF. As DNA, the CDR3 is TGTGCCAGCAGTTTGCACGGGACTAGCGGGAACGAGCAGTACTTC. The chain is built from TRBV28 and TRBJ2-7, with TRBD2 matching over 13 bases. V shed 3 bases and J 5 bases; nucleotides not matched to a gene: 4. CDR3 length equals 15 residues. Germline values: CDR1 MDHEN, CDR2 SYDVKM.

The CDR3 protein is CASSKDMNTEAFF. CDR3 nucleotides: TGTGCCAGCAGCAAGGACATGAACACTGAAGCTTTCTTT. The chain couples TRBV5-6 to TRBJ1-1, with D perhaps TRBD1 (5 bases). V lost 4 bases and J 0 bases, leaving 7 bases between the germline ends. Per germline, CDR1 SGHDT and CDR2 YYEEEE. This CDR3 is built from 13 residues.

This clonotype has just a few counts. The chain combines TRBV6-1 with TRBJ2-3, with 11 bases fitting TRBD2. The CDR3 length is 16 residues. After removal of 5 bases from V and 1 base from J, the junction contained 5 bases not matched to a gene. The germline V gene has CDR1 MNHNS and CDR2 SASEGT. The CDR3 spells CASSQGLAERTDTQYF. DNA of the CDR3: TGTGCCAGCAGTCAGGGACTAGCGGAACGCACAGATACGCAGTATTTT.

This clonotype was seen at least ten times. This sequence joins TRBV5-6 and TRBJ1-5; D remains ambiguous. The CDR3 contains 11 residues. V was pared by 0 bases and J by 11 bases, with 6 bases between. The V gene's germline CDR1 is SGHDT and CDR2 YYEEEE. The CDR3 loop is CASSLAGSQHF. In nucleotides, the CDR3 is TGTGCCAGCAGCTTGGCGGGGTCCCAGCATTTT.

In this sample, this clonotype turned up a few times. The J gene is TRBJ1-4, the V gene TRBV28; the match to TRBD1 covers 8 bases. The CDR3 is 15 residues long. Trimming cost V 5 bases and J 7 bases; bases outside gene matches: 9. The germline V gene encodes CDR1 MDHEN and CDR2 SYDVKM. This CDR3 is CASSHRTGLGEKLFF. CDR3 DNA: TGTGCCAGCAGTCACCGGACAGGGCTAGGTGAAAAACTGTTTTTT.

This clonotype appeared a few times. The V call is TRBV28, the J call TRBJ2-3; the D is unclear. Trimming cost V 2 bases and J 7 bases, with 7 bases left between them. Per germline, CDR1 MDHEN and CDR2 SYDVKM. The CDR3 has 12 amino acids. The CDR3 reads CASSLERHTQYF. Here the CDR3 DNA reads TGTGCCAGCAGTTTAGAACGACATACGCAGTATTTT.

Only a few counts were recorded for this clonotype. The CDR3 nucleotides are TGCAGCGTTGAAGGGCGGTACTCCTACGAGCAGTACTTC. It specifies CSVEGRYSYEQYF. The chain combines TRBV29-1 with TRBJ2-7; no reliable D call. Germline CDR1 SQVTM, CDR2 ANQGSEA. This CDR3 has 13 residues. V lost 1 base and J 0 bases, leaving 7 bases between the germline ends.

On this clonotype itself: Mismatch with germline at one junction end may stem from a read error. The gene calls are TRBV5-1 and TRBJ2-5; 7 nucleotides line up with TRBD1. Germline loops: CDR1 SGHRS, CDR2 YFSETQ. There are 13 residues in the CDR3. The CDR3 nucleotides are TGCGCCAGCCGCTTAGGGACAGCAGAGACCCAGTACTTC. As protein: CASRLGTAETQYF. Together with reference TRBV5-1 and TRBJ2-5, the CDR3 gives the full variable domain: KAGVTQTPRYLIKTRGQQVTLSCSPISGHRSVSWYQQTPGQGLQFLFEYFSETQRNKGNFPGRFSGRQFSNSRSEMNVSTLELGDSALYLCASRLGTAETQYFGPGTRLLVL.

The chain couples TRBV20-1 to TRBJ2-2; D gene ambiguous. CDR1 is DFQATT, CDR2 SNEGSKA, per germline (reference sequence). Trimming stripped 5 bases from V and 1 base from J, with 8 bases between. This CDR3 is built from 13 residues. The CDR3 sequence is CSAPLVNTGELFF. The CDR3 DNA reads as TGCAGTGCTCCACTGGTGAACACCGGGGAGCTGTTTTTT.

This chain joins TRBV4-1 and TRBJ2-3; perhaps TRBD1 as D (5 bases). The CDR3 covers 15 residues. CDR1 is MGHRA, CDR2 YSYEKL, per germline. The V and J ends lost 4 bases and 4 bases respectively, with 15 bases between them. The CDR3 DNA follows: TGCGCCAGCAGCCCTAACCCTGGGGCCTCAGATACGCAGTATTTT. This gives the protein CASSPNPGASDTQYF.

This clonotype was counted ten times or more. This rearrangement joins TRBV6-5 to TRBJ2-6; D not certain. Germline-derived CDR1 and CDR2 are MNHEY and SVGAGI. V was pared by 2 bases and J by 3 bases, with 8 bases between. CDR3 length: 15 amino acids. The DNA for the CDR3 is TGTGCCAGCAGTTACCTCCTCGGTGGGGCCAACGTCCTGACTTTC. Translated, it gives CASSYLLGGANVLTF.

The V call is TRBV6-2 or TRBV6-3, the J call TRBJ2-7; D might be TRBD2 (5 bases). V was cut by 6 bases and J by 0 bases, with 15 bases left in between. Germline CDR1 reads MNHEY; CDR2 reads SVGEGT. CDR3 length equals 15 residues. The CDR3 loop reads CASRENPGNSYEQYF. DNA of the CDR3: TGTGCCAGCAGGGAAAACCCCGGGAACTCCTACGAGCAGTACTTC.

The chain uses TRBV4-1 and TRBJ1-1; the D is unclear. Trimming took 0 bases from V and 11 from J, leaving 10 bases between them. CDR3 length: 12 amino acids. The germline CDR1 and CDR2 sequences are MGHRA and YSYEKL. CDR3 region: CASSQEPTGAFF. DNA of the CDR3: TGCGCCAGCAGCCAAGAACCTACGGGGGCTTTCTTT.